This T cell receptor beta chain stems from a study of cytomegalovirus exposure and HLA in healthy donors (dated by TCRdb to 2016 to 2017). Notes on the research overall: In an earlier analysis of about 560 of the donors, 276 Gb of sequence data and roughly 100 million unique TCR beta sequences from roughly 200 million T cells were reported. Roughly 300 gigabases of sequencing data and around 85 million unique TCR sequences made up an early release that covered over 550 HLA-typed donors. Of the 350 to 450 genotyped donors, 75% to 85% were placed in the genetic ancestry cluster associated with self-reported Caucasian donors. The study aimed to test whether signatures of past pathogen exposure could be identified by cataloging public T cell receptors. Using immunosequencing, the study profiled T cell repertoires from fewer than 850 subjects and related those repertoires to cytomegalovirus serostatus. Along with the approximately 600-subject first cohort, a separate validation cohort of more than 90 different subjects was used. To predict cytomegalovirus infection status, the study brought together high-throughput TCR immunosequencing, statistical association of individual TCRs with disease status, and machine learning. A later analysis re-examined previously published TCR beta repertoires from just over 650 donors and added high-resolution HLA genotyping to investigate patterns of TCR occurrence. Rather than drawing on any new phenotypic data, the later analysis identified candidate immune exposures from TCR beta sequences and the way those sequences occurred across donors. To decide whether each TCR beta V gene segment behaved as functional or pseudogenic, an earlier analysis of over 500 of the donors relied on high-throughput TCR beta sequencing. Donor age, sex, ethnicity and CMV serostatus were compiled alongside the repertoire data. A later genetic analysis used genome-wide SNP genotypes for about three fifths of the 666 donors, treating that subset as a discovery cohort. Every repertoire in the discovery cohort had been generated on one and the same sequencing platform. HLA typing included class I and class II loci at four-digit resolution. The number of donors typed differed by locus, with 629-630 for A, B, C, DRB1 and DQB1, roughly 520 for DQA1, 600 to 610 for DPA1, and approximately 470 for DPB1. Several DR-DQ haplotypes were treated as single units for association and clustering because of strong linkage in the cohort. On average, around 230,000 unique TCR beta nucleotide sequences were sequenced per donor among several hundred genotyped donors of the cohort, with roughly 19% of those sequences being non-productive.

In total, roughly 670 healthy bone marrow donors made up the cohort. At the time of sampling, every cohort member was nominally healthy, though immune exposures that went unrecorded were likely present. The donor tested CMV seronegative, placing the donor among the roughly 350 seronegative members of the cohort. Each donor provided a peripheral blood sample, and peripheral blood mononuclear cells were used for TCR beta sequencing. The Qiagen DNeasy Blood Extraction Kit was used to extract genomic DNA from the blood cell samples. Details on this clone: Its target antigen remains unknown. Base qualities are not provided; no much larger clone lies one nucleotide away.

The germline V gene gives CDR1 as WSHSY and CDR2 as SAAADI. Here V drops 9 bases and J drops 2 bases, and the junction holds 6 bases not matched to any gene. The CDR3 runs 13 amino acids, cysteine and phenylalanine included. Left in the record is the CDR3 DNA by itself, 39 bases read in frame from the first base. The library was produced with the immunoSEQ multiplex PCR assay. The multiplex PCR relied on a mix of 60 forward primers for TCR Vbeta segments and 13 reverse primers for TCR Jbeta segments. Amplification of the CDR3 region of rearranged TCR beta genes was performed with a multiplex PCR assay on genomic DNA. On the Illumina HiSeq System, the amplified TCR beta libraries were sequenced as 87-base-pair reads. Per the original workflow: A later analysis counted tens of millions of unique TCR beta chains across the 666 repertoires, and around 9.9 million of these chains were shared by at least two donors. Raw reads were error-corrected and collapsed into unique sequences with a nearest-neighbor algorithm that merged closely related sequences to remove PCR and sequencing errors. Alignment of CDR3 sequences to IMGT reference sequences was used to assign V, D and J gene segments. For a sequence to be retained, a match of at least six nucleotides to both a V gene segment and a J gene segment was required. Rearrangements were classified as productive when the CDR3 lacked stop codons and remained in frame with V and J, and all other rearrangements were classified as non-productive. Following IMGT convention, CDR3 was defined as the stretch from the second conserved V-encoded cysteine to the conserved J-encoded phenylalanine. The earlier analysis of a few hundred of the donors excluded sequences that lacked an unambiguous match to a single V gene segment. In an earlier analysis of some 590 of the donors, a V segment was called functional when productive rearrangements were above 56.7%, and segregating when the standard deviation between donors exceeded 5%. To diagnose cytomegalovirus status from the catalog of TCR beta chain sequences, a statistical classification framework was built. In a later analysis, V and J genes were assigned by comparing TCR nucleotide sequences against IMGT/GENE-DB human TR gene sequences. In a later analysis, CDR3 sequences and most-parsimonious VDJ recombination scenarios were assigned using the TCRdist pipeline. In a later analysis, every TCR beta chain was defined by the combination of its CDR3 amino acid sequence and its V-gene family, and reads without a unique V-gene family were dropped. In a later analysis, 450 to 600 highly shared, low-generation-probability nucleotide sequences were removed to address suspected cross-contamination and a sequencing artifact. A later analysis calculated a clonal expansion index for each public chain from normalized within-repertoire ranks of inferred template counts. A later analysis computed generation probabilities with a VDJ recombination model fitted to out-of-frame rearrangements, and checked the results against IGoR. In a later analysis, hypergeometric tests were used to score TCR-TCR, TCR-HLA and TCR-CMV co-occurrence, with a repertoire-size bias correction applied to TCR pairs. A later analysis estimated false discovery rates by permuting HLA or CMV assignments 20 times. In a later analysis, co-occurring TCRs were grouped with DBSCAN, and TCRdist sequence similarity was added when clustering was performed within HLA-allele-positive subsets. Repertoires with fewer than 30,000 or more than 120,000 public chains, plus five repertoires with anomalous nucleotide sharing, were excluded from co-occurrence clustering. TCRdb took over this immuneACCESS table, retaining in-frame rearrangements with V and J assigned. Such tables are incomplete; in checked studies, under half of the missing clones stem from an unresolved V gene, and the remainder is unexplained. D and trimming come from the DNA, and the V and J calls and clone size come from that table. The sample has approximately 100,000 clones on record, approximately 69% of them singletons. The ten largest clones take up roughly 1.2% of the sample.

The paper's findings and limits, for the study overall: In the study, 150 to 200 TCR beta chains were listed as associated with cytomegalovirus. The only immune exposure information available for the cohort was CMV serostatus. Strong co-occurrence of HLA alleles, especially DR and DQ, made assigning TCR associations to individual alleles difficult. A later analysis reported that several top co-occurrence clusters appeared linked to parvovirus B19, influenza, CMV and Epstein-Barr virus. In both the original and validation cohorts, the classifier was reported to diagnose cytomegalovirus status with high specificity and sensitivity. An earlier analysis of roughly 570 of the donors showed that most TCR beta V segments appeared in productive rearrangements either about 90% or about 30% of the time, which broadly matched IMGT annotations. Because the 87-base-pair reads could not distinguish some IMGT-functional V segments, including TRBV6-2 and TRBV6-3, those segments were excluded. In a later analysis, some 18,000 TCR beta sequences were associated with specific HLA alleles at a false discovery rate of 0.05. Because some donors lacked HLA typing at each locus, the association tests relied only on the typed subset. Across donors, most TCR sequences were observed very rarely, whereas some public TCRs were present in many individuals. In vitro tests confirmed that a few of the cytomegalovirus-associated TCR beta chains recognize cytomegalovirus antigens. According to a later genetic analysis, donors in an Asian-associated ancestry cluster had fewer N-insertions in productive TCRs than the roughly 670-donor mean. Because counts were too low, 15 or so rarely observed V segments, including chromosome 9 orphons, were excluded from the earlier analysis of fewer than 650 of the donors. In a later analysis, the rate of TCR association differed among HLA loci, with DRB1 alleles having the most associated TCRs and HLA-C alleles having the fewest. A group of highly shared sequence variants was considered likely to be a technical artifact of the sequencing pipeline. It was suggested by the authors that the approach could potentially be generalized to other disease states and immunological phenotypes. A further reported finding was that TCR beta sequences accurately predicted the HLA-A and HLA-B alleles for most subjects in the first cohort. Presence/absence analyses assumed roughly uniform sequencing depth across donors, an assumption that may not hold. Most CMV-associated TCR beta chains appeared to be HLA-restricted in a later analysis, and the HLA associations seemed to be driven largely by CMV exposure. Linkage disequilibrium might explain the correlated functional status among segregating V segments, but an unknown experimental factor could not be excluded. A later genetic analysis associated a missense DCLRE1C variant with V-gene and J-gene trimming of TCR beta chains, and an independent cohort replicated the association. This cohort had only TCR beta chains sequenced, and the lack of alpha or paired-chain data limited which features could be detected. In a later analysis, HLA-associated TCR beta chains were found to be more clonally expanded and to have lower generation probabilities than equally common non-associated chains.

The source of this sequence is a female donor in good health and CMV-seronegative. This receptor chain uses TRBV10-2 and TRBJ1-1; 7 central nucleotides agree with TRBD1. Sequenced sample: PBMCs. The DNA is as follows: TGCGCCAGTGCGACAGGGTTAAACACTGAAGCTTTCTTT. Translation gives CASATGLNTEAFF.